The sequence of this T cell receptor (beta chain) was determined in a study of cytomegalovirus exposure and HLA in healthy donors (dated by TCRdb to about 2017). Broadly, across the study: The 666 repertoires of the first cohort and the 120 validation repertoires were produced on the same platform, according to a later analysis. The study combined high-throughput TCR immunosequencing, statistical association of individual TCRs with disease status, and machine learning to predict cytomegalovirus infection status. The study aimed to test whether signatures of past pathogen exposure could be identified by cataloging public T cell receptors. A separate validation cohort of over 95 different subjects was used in addition to the approximately 610-subject first cohort. Paper-wide results and their limitations: In vitro tests confirmed that a few of the cytomegalovirus-associated TCR beta chains recognize cytomegalovirus antigens. It was suggested by the authors that the approach could potentially be generalized to other disease states and immunological phenotypes. While some public TCRs were present in many individuals, most TCR sequences turned up only very rarely across donors. The classifier was reported to diagnose cytomegalovirus status with high specificity and sensitivity in both the original cohort and the validation cohort. The study listed 164 TCR beta chains as associated with cytomegalovirus. A later analysis lacked HLA typing for the validation cohort, so it scored co-occurrence in that cohort across all 120 or so repertoires. A later analysis found that TCRs clustered in the first cohort also tended to co-occur in the roughly 120 validation repertoires, with approximately 95% of cluster scores above 0.

The donors were included in the validation cohort of around 120 subjects, a group kept apart from the roughly 670-subject first cohort. A note on this clone: This clone's antigen is unknown. Base qualities are not provided; no much larger clone lies one nucleotide away.

From the germline V gene (reference sequence), CDR1 is SGHNT and CDR2 is YYREEE. Taken from cysteine to phenylalanine, the CDR3 has 11 residues. Of the read, only the CDR3 DNA is kept; its 33 bases are in frame from base 1. At the junction V is shortened by 0 bases and J by 6 bases, with 2 bases in between. The library was built by means of the immunoSEQ multiplex PCR assay. The published analysis was carried out like this. A statistical classification framework was built to diagnose cytomegalovirus status from the catalog of TCR beta chain sequences. TCRdb's version of the immuneACCESS table is confined to in-frame rearrangements and falls short of the full clone set. An unresolved V gene accounts for under half of the shortfall where checked; the remainder is of unknown origin. Clone size and the V and J calls come from that table; the DNA yielded D and trimming. This sample lists 130,000 to 150,000 clones; around 90% were detected once. The ten most abundant clones make up 7.9% of the sample.

Recombination connected TRBV5-4 to TRBJ2-3; the D gene assignment is ambiguous. The receptor was derived from a woman younger than 30 in good health and CMV-seropositive. The material sequenced was PBMCs. The CDR3 region reads CASSLADTQYF. In nucleotide form, the sequence is TGTGCCAGCAGCTTGGCGGATACGCAGTATTTT.